One sample yielded the 24 T cell receptor beta chains listed below, sequenced in a study of blood T cell repertoires in COVID-19. Generated by immunoSEQ multiplex PCR, the TCRdb table keeps only in-frame clones and is missing some. The data contain about 110,000 clones, 70% to 85% of them singletons. Material: peripheral blood. These receptors were taken from a woman aged 40 to 49 with acute or convalescent COVID-19.

The chain employs TRBV4-3 and TRBJ2-1, with D perhaps matching TRBD1 (6 bases). CDR3 length: 15 amino acids. V gave up 5 bases and J gave up 9 bases, with 20 bases separating them. Germline V lookup: CDR1 LGHNA, CDR2 YSLEER. CDR3 nucleotide sequence: TGCGCCAGCAGCGATCACGCCTTGGACAGAGCTGAGCAGTTCTTC. Amino acid sequence: CASSDHALDRAEQFF.

In nucleotides, the CDR3 is TGTGCCAGCAGTGAAACTGGAGGGGCAACTAATGAAAAACTGTTTTTT. It encodes CASSETGGATNEKLFF. The rearrangement links TRBV25-1 to TRBJ1-4; possible D gene TRBD1, 5 bases. The germline V gene encodes CDR1 MGHDK and CDR2 SYGVNS. The V and J ends lost 2 bases and 0 bases respectively, with 10 bases between them. The CDR3 runs to 16 residues.

V usage is TRBV7-9 and J usage is TRBJ1-4, with 7 bases that match TRBD1. This CDR3 contains 15 residues. Trimming removed 2 bases from V and 7 bases from J; junction bases left unmatched: 7. Germline assignment: CDR1 SEHNR and CDR2 FQNEAQ (reference sequence). The CDR3 DNA is TGTGCCAGCAGCTTAACAGGGGCCGGGAGTGAAAAACTGTTTTTT. The encoded protein is CASSLTGAGSEKLFF.

This clone was recorded only once. This sequence joins TRBV14 and TRBJ1-1; TRBD1 is a possible D gene (5 bases). The CDR3 has 15 residues. Germline CDR1 reads SGHDN; CDR2 reads FVKESK. V was cut by 1 base and J by 1 base, with 10 bases left in between. The CDR3 DNA sequence: TGTGCCAGCAGCCAAGGAGGGAGGGGGAACACTGAAGCTTTCTTT. Its translation: CASSQGGRGNTEAFF. Looking up the rest from reference TRBV14 and TRBJ1-1 gives the full variable domain: EAGVTQFPSHSVIEKGQTVTLRCDPISGHDNLYWYRRVMGKEIKFLLHFVKESKQDESGMPNNRFLAERTGGTYSTLKVQPAELEDSGVYFCASSQGGRGNTEAFFGQGTRLTVV.

The chain employs TRBV6-5 and TRBJ2-2, with D tentatively TRBD2 (5 bases). This CDR3 spans 13 amino acids. The V gene's germline CDR1 is MNHEY and CDR2 SVGAGI. Trimming removed 6 bases from V and 2 bases from J, with 7 bases in between. The CDR3 sequence: CASRTTNTGELFF. The CDR3 DNA is TGTGCCAGCAGGACTACCAACACCGGGGAGCTGTTTTTT.

The chain has TRBV12-3 or TRBV12-4 and TRBJ2-5, with D possibly being TRBD1 (5 bases). CDR3 length: 13 amino acids. V lost 5 bases, J lost 3 bases, and 10 bases lay in between. The CDR3 bases are TGTGCCAGCAGTCCAGACAGTAAAGAGACCCAGTACTTC. Amino acids: CASSPDSKETQYF.

The chain links TRBV3-1 (or the pseudogene TRBV3-2) to TRBJ1-2; maybe TRBD1 (6 bases). The germline CDR1 and CDR2 sequences are LGHDT and YNNKEL (reference sequence). V lost 7 bases, J lost 2 bases, and 35 bases lay in between. This CDR3 region has 21 residues. Written as DNA, the CDR3 is TGTGCCAGCAACCCTAGATTGCCTCGGGACACTCAAGGGACGACCAACTATGGCTACACCTTC. Its protein product is CASNPRLPRDTQGTTNYGYTF.

A single count supports this clone. The chain has TRBV2 and TRBJ1-2, with no clear D. The germline V and J ends were trimmed by 2 bases and 8 bases, with 6 bases remaining between them. This CDR3 is 11 amino acids long. Germline CDR1 is SNHLY and CDR2 is FYNNEI. The CDR3 bases are TGTGCCAGCAGTGAAACACGAGGCTACACCTTC. It yields the protein CASSETRGYTF.

V is TRBV18 and J is TRBJ1-2; unclear D gene. Germline V gene lookup returns CDR1 KGHSH and CDR2 LQKENI. The germline V and J ends were trimmed by 3 bases and 7 bases, with 12 bases remaining between them. The length of the CDR3 is 13 residues. CDR3 amino acids: CASSPAGSSGYTF. In DNA form, the CDR3 reads TGTGCCAGCTCACCCGCAGGTTCAAGTGGCTACACCTTC.

The chain has TRBV7-2 and TRBJ1-5; possibly TRBD1 for D (6 bases). V lost 5 bases, J lost 7 bases, and 15 bases lay in between. CDR3 length equals 14 residues. Germline V gives CDR1 SGHTA, CDR2 FQGNSA. The DNA of the CDR3 is TGTGCCAGCAGCATCACAGGGCTGGGGCAGCCCCAGCATTTT. It encodes CASSITGLGQPQHF.

This chain connects TRBV30 to TRBJ2-4; no reliable D call. V was cut by 2 bases and J by 6 bases, with 11 bases left in between. The germline CDR1 and CDR2 sequences are GTSNPN and SVGIG (reference sequence). This CDR3 is built from 13 residues. CDR3 DNA sequence: TGTGCCTGGAGTCCCACTACTCTAAACATTCAGTACTTC. It specifies CAWSPTTLNIQYF.

The chain carries TRBV6-5 and TRBJ2-3; 9 nucleotides match TRBD1. Per germline, CDR1 MNHEY and CDR2 SVGAGI. After removal of 8 bases from V and 2 bases from J, the junction contained 5 bases not matched to a gene. The length of the CDR3 is 14 residues. CDR3 residues: CASLRDRATDTQYF. DNA for the CDR3: TGTGCCAGCCTACGGGACAGGGCCACAGATACGCAGTATTTT.

This chain joins TRBV7-2 and TRBJ1-2; 9 bases line up with TRBD1. This CDR3 has 16 amino acids. Germline CDR1 SGHTA, CDR2 FQGNSA. Losses at the gene ends were 0 bases for V and 5 bases for J; bases not matched to a gene: 7. The CDR3 nucleotides read TGTGCCAGCAGCTTAGCCGGACAGGGGCAAAAGTATGGCTACACCTTC. Its protein product is CASSLAGQGQKYGYTF.

This clone has just one count. V gene TRBV11-3 combines with J gene TRBJ2-3, with TRBD2 matching 13 bases. The V and J ends lost 5 bases and 2 bases, in that order; junction bases with no gene match: 4. Germline V gene sequence: CDR1 SGHNT, CDR2 YENEEA. The CDR3 loop spans 16 amino acids. CDR3 nucleotides: TGTGCCAGCAGCACTGGACTAGCGGGGGCCACAGATACGCAGTATTTT. It yields the protein CASSTGLAGATDTQYF.

The chain combines TRBV23-1 with TRBJ1-1; D is unclear. TRBV23-1 is labeled an ORF, and its function is uncertain. This CDR3 is 12 amino acids long. V gave up 10 bases and J gave up 2 bases, with 11 bases separating them. The chain's CDR3 is CANPIYNTEAFF. CDR3 coding DNA: TGCGCCAACCCTATATACAACACTGAAGCTTTCTTT.

The chain recombines TRBV27 with TRBJ1-1; D is possibly TRBD1 (5 bases). Germline CDR1 and CDR2: MNHEY and SMNVEV (reference sequence). Trimming took off 3 bases at V and 5 bases at J, with 10 bases between the two ends. This CDR3 has 13 residues. The CDR3 loop is CASSFSGGTEAFF. The CDR3 DNA is TGTGCCAGCAGTTTCTCGGGGGGAACTGAAGCTTTCTTT.

Concerning this clone: A junction end diverges from the germline sequence, so it may reflect a read error. The rearrangement joins TRBV7-3 to TRBJ2-1; D is possibly TRBD2 (6 bases). Germline values: CDR1 SGHTA, CDR2 FQGTGA. This CDR3 has 14 amino acids. CDR3 residues: CASGLGVRGGEQFF. In DNA, the CDR3 is TGTGCCAGCGGCTTAGGAGTTCGGGGAGGTGAGCAGTTCTTC.

This rearrangement joins TRBV9 to TRBJ2-5; weak D call: TRBD1 (5 bases). Germline V gives CDR1 SGDLS, CDR2 YYNGEE. The V and J ends lost 3 bases and 3 bases respectively, with 12 bases between them. The length of the CDR3 is 14 residues. CDR3 loop: CASSEGRQKETQYF. The CDR3 DNA sequence: TGTGCCAGCAGCGAAGGCAGACAGAAAGAGACCCAGTACTTC.

The rearrangement uses TRBV29-1 and TRBJ1-2; a possible D gene is TRBD1 (6 bases). CDR1 SQVTM and CDR2 ANQGSEA come from the germline V gene. Trimming left V 0 bases short and J 8 bases short, with 19 bases between. This CDR3 is built from 15 residues. The CDR3 sequence is CSVEDQNLAGDGYTF. The CDR3 nucleotides read TGCAGCGTTGAAGATCAAAACCTCGCAGGGGACGGCTACACCTTC.

There are many counts of this clone. The chain uses TRBV7-3 and TRBJ2-1; weak D call: TRBD2 (5 bases). Germline V gives CDR1 SGHTA, CDR2 FQGTGA. The CDR3 has 15 amino acids. V dropped 5 bases and J dropped 0 bases, with 11 bases sitting between them. CDR3 coding DNA: TGTGCCAGCAGCATTAGCGCCAGCTCCTACAATGAGCAGTTCTTC. Residues: CASSISASSYNEQFF.

V gene TRBV5-1 combines with J gene TRBJ1-4, with 7 positions matching TRBD1. Germline assignment: CDR1 SGHRS and CDR2 YFSETQ. The CDR3 contains 14 residues. V lost 3 bases to trimming and J lost 5 bases; unmatched junction nucleotides: 4. The CDR3 here is CASSSRGVNEKLFF. CDR3 nucleotides: TGCGCCAGCAGCTCCAGGGGGGTGAATGAAAAACTGTTTTTT.

The V and J genes are TRBV5-5 and TRBJ1-2, with D possibly being TRBD1 (6 bases). Trimming cost V 0 bases and J 5 bases, with 8 bases left between them. The CDR3 extends over 13 amino acids. Germline CDR1 is SGHKS and CDR2 is YYEKEE (reference sequence). CDR3 residues: CASSLGQDYGYTF. The DNA of the CDR3 is TGTGCCAGCAGCTTGGGACAGGATTATGGCTACACCTTC. Full variable domain (rest looked up from reference TRBV5-5 and TRBJ1-2): DAGVTQSPTHLIKTRGQQVTLRCSPISGHKSVSWYQQVLGQGPQFIFQYYEKEERGRGNFPDRFSARQFPNYSSELNVNALLLGDSALYLCASSLGQDYGYTFGSGTRLTVV.

The V call is TRBV6-5, the J call TRBJ1-6; perhaps TRBD1 as D (5 bases). The V and J ends lost 4 bases and 10 bases respectively, with 20 bases between them. CDR3 length equals 16 residues. CDR1 MNHEY and CDR2 SVGAGI come from the germline V gene. CDR3 region: CASSFQGRVGGSPLHF. CDR3 nucleotide sequence: TGTGCCAGCAGTTTCCAGGGAAGAGTAGGTGGATCACCCCTCCACTTT.

V usage is TRBV19 and J usage is TRBJ2-2; tentatively, D is TRBD1 (5 bases). The germline gives CDR1 LNHDA, CDR2 SQIVND (reference sequence). The CDR3 has 13 amino acids. Between the trimmed V and J ends, which lost 5 bases and 6 bases, there was a span of 10 bases. CDR3 residues: CASSGALAGELFF. The DNA for the CDR3 is TGTGCCAGTAGTGGGGCTCTCGCCGGGGAGCTGTTTTTT.